Each of the 28 T cell receptor beta chains below was sequenced from the same sample in a study of human CD8 memory T cell subsets. TCR beta libraries were made by UMI-labeled 5' RACE. TCRdb reprocessed the 5' RACE reads and reports one entry per CDR3 protein, with no DNA. Its listing shows thousands of distinct CDR3 sequences. Sequenced sample: CD8+ T cells from PBMCs. The origin of the receptors is a human donor in good health.

The chain joins TRBV7-9 to TRBJ2-7; the D call of TRBD2 rests on TCRdb alone, since no DNA is present to check it. Germline CDR1 and CDR2: SEHNR and FQNEAQ (reference sequence). This CDR3 contains 15 residues. Here the CDR3 reads CASSRTSGGDQEQYF.

The chain recombines TRBV2 with TRBJ2-1; the D call from TCRdb, TRBD1, cannot be confirmed without DNA. This CDR3 has 15 amino acids. Germline lookup yields CDR1 SNHLY and CDR2 FYNNEI. Here the CDR3 reads CASSERRDAYNEQFF.

CDR3: CASSERHSSYEQYF. This rearrangement joins TRBV2 to TRBJ2-7. The CDR3 runs 14 residues. CDR1 and CDR2 from the germline V gene are SNHLY and FYNNEI.

This chain uses TRBV7-9 with TRBJ1-1. This CDR3 contains 14 residues. The germline V gene has CDR1 SEHNR and CDR2 FQNEAQ (reference sequence). The CDR3 spells CASSLGTENTEAFF.

The rearrangement links TRBV13 to TRBJ2-1; TCRdb's D call, TRBD2, is unchecked because there is no DNA. The CDR3 contains 13 residues. Germline CDR1 and CDR2: PRHDT and FYEKMQ (reference sequence). The CDR3 reads CASSRPLDLEQFF.

V is TRBV19 and J is TRBJ1-5; the TRBD1 assignment by TCRdb is unverifiable without DNA. Per germline, CDR1 LNHDA and CDR2 SQIVND (reference sequence). The CDR3 sequence is 16 residues long. CDR3 sequence: CASSIGMGAAYQPQHF. Combining the CDR3 with reference TRBV19 and TRBJ1-5 gives the whole variable domain DGGITQSPKYLFRKEGQNVTLSCEQNLNHDAMYWYRQDPGQGLRLIYYSQIVNDFQKGDIAEGYSVSREKKESFPLTVTSAQKNPTAFYLCASSIGMGAAYQPQHFGDGTRLSIL.

This chain joins TRBV3-1 and TRBJ2-1; TCRdb outputs TRBD2, but without DNA this stays unchecked. From germline, CDR1 is LGHDT and CDR2 YNNKEL (reference sequence). This CDR3 comprises 15 residues. The CDR3 region is CASSYQRGVYNEQFF.

The chain is built from TRBV7-8 and TRBJ1-5; checking the TCRdb D call of TRBD1 is not possible without DNA. The CDR3 is 16 amino acids. CDR1 is SGHVS and CDR2 is FQNEAQ in the germline V gene. The CDR3 protein is CASSTGGDWSNQPQHF.

This chain uses TRBV30 with TRBJ1-3. From germline, CDR1 is GTSNPN and CDR2 SVGIG (reference sequence). The CDR3 contains 14 residues. The CDR3 protein is CAWSVSFSGNTIYF. Complete variable domain (other parts from reference TRBV30 and TRBJ1-3): SQTIHQWPATLVQPVGSPLSLECTVEGTSNPNLYWYRQAAGRGLQLLFYSVGIGQISSEVPQNLSASRPQDRQFILSSKKLLLSDSGFYLCAWSVSFSGNTIYFGEGSWLTVV.

This clonotype counts as medium-sized by frequency. The rearrangement uses TRBV7-9 and TRBJ2-3. The CDR3 is 11 residues long. The germline V gene encodes CDR1 SEHNR and CDR2 FQNEAQ (reference sequence). Here the CDR3 reads CASSSSDTQYF.

The chain recombines TRBV7-9 with TRBJ2-1; absent DNA, TCRdb's TRBD2 call cannot be checked. CDR1 is SEHNR, CDR2 FQNEAQ, per germline (reference sequence). The CDR3 has 15 amino acids. The CDR3 loop reads CASSLALGLVDEQFF.

This chain connects TRBV19 to TRBJ2-1. CDR1 and CDR2 from the germline V gene are LNHDA and SQIVND (reference sequence). CDR3 size: 13 residues. This chain's CDR3 is CASSLVTYNEQFF. Using reference TRBV19 and TRBJ2-1 for the parts outside the CDR3, the full variable domain is DGGITQSPKYLFRKEGQNVTLSCEQNLNHDAMYWYRQDPGQGLRLIYYSQIVNDFQKGDIAEGYSVSREKKESFPLTVTSAQKNPTAFYLCASSLVTYNEQFFGPGTRLTVL.

The chain links TRBV7-9 to TRBJ1-1; the D gene TCRdb calls, TRBD1, cannot be checked with no DNA. This CDR3 is 13 amino acids long. In germline, CDR1 is SEHNR, CDR2 FQNEAQ (reference sequence). The CDR3 here is CASSPEGLPEAFF.

The chain joins TRBV19 to TRBJ2-7. Germline CDR1 and CDR2: LNHDA and SQIVND (reference sequence). There are 13 residues in the CDR3. The CDR3 region is CASSDRTAREQYF.

J is TRBJ1-3 and V is TRBV7-9. Germline CDR1 and CDR2: SEHNR and FQNEAQ (reference sequence). CDR3 size: 16 residues. Here the CDR3 reads CASSLGFGDSGNTIYF.

The gene calls are TRBV9 and TRBJ2-1. The CDR3 is made up of 15 amino acids. The germline V gene encodes CDR1 SGDLS and CDR2 YYNGEE. The chain's CDR3 is CASSVEWTSNNEQFF.

CDR3 protein: CASSQDSQLEQYF. The V call is TRBV4-1, the J call TRBJ2-7. In germline, CDR1 is MGHRA, CDR2 YSYEKL. The CDR3 runs to 13 residues.

By frequency, this clonotype is medium-sized (0.01 to 0.1%). The chain carries TRBV2 and TRBJ2-1; no DNA is available, so the TRBD2 call from TCRdb remains unchecked. The length of the CDR3 is 17 residues. Germline CDR1 reads SNHLY; CDR2 reads FYNNEI. Here the CDR3 reads CASSEAPSGSEKDEQFF.

This rearrangement joins TRBV28 to TRBJ2-2; TCRdb calls TRBD2, which cannot be checked without DNA. The CDR3 is 17 amino acids. The germline gives CDR1 MDHEN, CDR2 SYDVKM. CDR3 residues: CASRLTSGRAATGELFF.

The chain is built from TRBV6-4 and TRBJ2-1; the D call from TCRdb, TRBD2, cannot be confirmed without DNA. This CDR3 region has 16 residues. Looked up from germline, CDR1 is MRHNA and CDR2 is SNTAGT. The CDR3 loop is CASTRLDTRTDREQFF.

In terms of frequency, this clonotype is medium-sized. J is TRBJ2-1 and V is TRBV3-1; lacking DNA, the TRBD1 call made by TCRdb goes unchecked. CDR3 size: 16 residues. The germline CDR1 and CDR2 sequences are LGHDT and YNNKEL (reference sequence). CDR3 sequence: CASSQVGNDPHNEQFF.

The genes are TRBV27 and TRBJ2-1; no DNA is available, so the TRBD2 call from TCRdb remains unchecked. Germline lookup yields CDR1 MNHEY and CDR2 SMNVEV (reference sequence). This CDR3 contains 15 residues. This chain's CDR3 is CASSLFAGGPNEQFF.

The chain carries TRBV19 and TRBJ2-3. CDR3 length: 14 amino acids. Germline-derived CDR1 and CDR2 are LNHDA and SQIVND (reference sequence). The CDR3 sequence is CASSIVGSTDTQYF.

This clonotype is medium-sized (0.01 to 0.1%) by frequency. The chain carries TRBV11-1 and TRBJ1-2. The CDR3 is made up of 14 amino acids. Germline V gene sequence: CDR1 SGHAT, CDR2 FQDESV (reference sequence). This CDR3 is CASSGPEINYGYTF.

According to its frequency, this clonotype is medium-sized. The chain recombines TRBV28 with TRBJ1-5. Germline V gene lookup returns CDR1 MDHEN and CDR2 SYDVKM. The CDR3 sequence is 13 residues long. CDR3: CASSFRGLQPQHF.

This chain connects TRBV5-4 to TRBJ2-7; TCRdb outputs TRBD2, but without DNA this stays unchecked. The CDR3 is made up of 16 amino acids. Germline CDR1 SGHNT, CDR2 YYREEE (reference sequence). CDR3: CASSFGNGLAGGEQYF. Looking up the rest from reference TRBV5-4 and TRBJ2-7 gives the full variable domain: ETGVTQSPTHLIKTRGQQVTLRCSSQSGHNTVSWYQQALGQGPQFIFQYYREEENGRGNFPPRFSGLQFPNYSSELNVNALELDDSALYLCASSFGNGLAGGEQYFGPGTRLTVT.

The chain employs TRBV7-8 and TRBJ2-1; TCRdb reports TRBD2, a call that lacks DNA to check it against. Germline V gives CDR1 SGHVS, CDR2 FQNEAQ. The length of the CDR3 is 13 residues. The CDR3: CASGTSFGNEQFF.

The J gene is TRBJ2-3, the V gene TRBV28; TCRdb selects TRBD2, and the lack of DNA leaves this call unchecked. Germline-derived CDR1 and CDR2 are MDHEN and SYDVKM. There are 13 residues in the CDR3. The CDR3 loop is CASQTMWADTQYF.